A single sample gave rise to the 18 T cell receptor beta chains below, sequenced in a study of Graves' ophthalmopathy and Graves' hyperthyroidism. Amplification of TCR beta CDR3 regions used RNA transcripts. Second-round multiplex PCR came after a first-round RT-PCR that employed HTBI primers. TCRdb re-called the multiplex PCR reads with MiXCR, one entry per CDR3 protein. This sample yields over a million distinct CDR3 sequences, of which about 36% are seen a single time; roughly 10% belongs to the top ten. The sample comprised peripheral blood or thyroid tissue (not recorded which). Receptors originate from an adult man with Graves' hyperthyroidism.

On this clonotype: One end of the junction fails to match germline, which may point to a read error. The chain recombines TRBV7-3 with TRBJ2-2, with TRBD2 as a possible D gene (6 bases). This CDR3 comprises 18 residues. Germline V gives CDR1 SGHTA, CDR2 FQGTGA. CDR3 bases: TGCGCCAGCAGCCAATTTCCCCCCGGGAGCGGCCAAACCGGGGAGCTGTTTTTT. Its protein product is CASSQFPPGSGQTGELFF. Full variable domain (outside the CDR3, taken from reference TRBV7-3 and TRBJ2-2): GAGVSQTPSNKVTEKGKYVELRCDPISGHTALYWYRQSLGQGPEFLIYFQGTGAADDSGLPNDRFFAVRPEGSVSTLKIQRTERGDSAVYLCASSQFPPGSGQTGELFFGEGSRLTVL.

This clonotype was found a few times. The chain couples TRBV4-3 to TRBJ2-7, with D unclear. The CDR3 contains 16 residues. Trimming removed 1 base at V and 2 bases at J, with 15 bases between. Germline V gives CDR1 LGHNA, CDR2 YSLEER. The CDR3 spells CASSQGFVATAYEQYF. The CDR3 nucleotides read TGCGCCAGCAGCCAAGGTTTTGTAGCTACGGCCTACGAGCAGTACTTC.

In its sample, this clonotype was seen many times. The chain combines TRBV12-3 or TRBV12-4 with TRBJ2-7; tentatively, D is TRBD2 (6 bases). The CDR3 loop spans 14 amino acids. Deletions cut 3 bases from V and 2 bases from J, with 11 bases between. CDR3 nucleotide sequence: TGTGCCAGCAGTTTGATCGGCGGGGCCTACGAGCAGTACTTC. This codes for CASSLIGGAYEQYF.

As to this clonotype: The CDR3 does not close with the conserved phenylalanine or tryptophan, likely indicating a read error. It is unclear where the CDR3 begins or ends on the DNA, so no DNA is shown, and the CDR3 is as TCRdb lists it. The V call is TRBV5-4, the J call TRBJ2-6; TRBD1 is the table's D call and was not checked against the DNA. Both ends counted, the CDR3 spans 11 residues. The germline V gene encodes CDR1 SGHNT and CDR2 YYREEE (reference sequence). The chain's CDR3 is CASSRGSGGGT.

This clonotype was seen at least ten times. The chain's CDR3 is CASSRGQTYNSPLHF. DNA for the CDR3: TGTGCCAGCAGCCGGGGACAGACCTATAATTCACCCCTCCACTTT. The chain joins TRBV2 to TRBJ1-6, with 7 bases identical to TRBD1. V gave up 6 bases and J gave up 2 bases; unmatched junction bases: 4. The germline V gene encodes CDR1 SNHLY and CDR2 FYNNEI. This CDR3 is 15 amino acids long.

In the case of this clonotype: A much larger clone is a single base away; this may be a read error. This chain joins TRBV4-1 and TRBJ1-2; D gene ambiguous. This CDR3 contains 15 residues. V was clipped by 4 bases and J by 1 base, with 13 bases between them. Per the germline V gene, CDR1 is MGHRA and CDR2 is YSYEKL. The CDR3 sequence: CASSRESSFNYGYTF. CDR3 DNA: TGCGCCAGCAGCCGAGAATCGTCATTTAACTATGGCTACACCTTC.

The chain couples TRBV20-1 to TRBJ1-6; no clear D gene. This CDR3 contains 15 residues. CDR1 DFQATT and CDR2 SNEGSKA come from the germline V gene (reference sequence). V dropped 6 bases and J dropped 4 bases, with 16 bases sitting between them. The CDR3 sequence is CSALADGDYNSPLHF. The DNA of the CDR3 is TGCAGTGCACTAGCGGACGGAGATTATAATTCACCCCTCCACTTT.

The V and J genes are TRBV5-4 and TRBJ1-2; 9 nucleotides line up with TRBD1. This CDR3 comprises 15 residues. Germline trimming cut 0 bases from V and 6 bases from J; bases unmatched to any gene: 6. Germline V gene sequence: CDR1 SGHNT, CDR2 YYREEE (reference sequence). The CDR3 nucleotides are TGTGCCAGCAGCTTGGAGGCGGGACAGGGCCATGGCTACACCTTC. It specifies CASSLEAGQGHGYTF. Looking up the rest from reference TRBV5-4 and TRBJ1-2 gives the full variable domain: ETGVTQSPTHLIKTRGQQVTLRCSSQSGHNTVSWYQQALGQGPQFIFQYYREEENGRGNFPPRFSGLQFPNYSSELNVNALELDDSALYLCASSLEAGQGHGYTFGSGTRLTVV.

This clonotype appeared a few times. The rearrangement joins TRBV7-2 to TRBJ2-7; 11 bases align to TRBD2. The germline gives CDR1 SGHTA, CDR2 FQGNSA. Trimming cost V 5 bases and J 3 bases; bases outside gene matches: 6. The CDR3 consists of 15 residues. The CDR3 sequence is CASSLRLAGIYEQYF. CDR3 bases: TGTGCCAGCAGCCTTAGACTAGCGGGAATCTACGAGCAGTACTTC. Full variable domain (missing parts from reference TRBV7-2 and TRBJ2-7): GAGVSQSPSNKVTEKGKDVELRCDPISGHTALYWYRQSLGQGLEFLIYFQGNSAPDKSGLPSDRFSAERTGGSVSTLTIQRTQQEDSAVYLCASSLRLAGIYEQYFGPGTRLTVT.

In its sample, this clonotype was seen a few times. The V and J genes are TRBV30 and TRBJ1-2; D gene uncertain. Germline CDR1 and CDR2: GTSNPN and SVGIG (reference sequence). This CDR3 contains 11 residues. With 3 bases removed from V and 8 bases from J, the gap between germline ends came to 10 bases. CDR3 residues: CAWSVGQGYTF. The CDR3 region has the DNA TGTGCCTGGAGCGTTGGGCAAGGCTACACCTTC.

This clonotype was seen repeatedly, ten times or more. This rearrangement joins TRBV6-2 or TRBV6-3 to TRBJ1-2, with D perhaps matching TRBD1 (5 bases). Trimming took 3 bases from V and 7 from J, leaving 6 bases between them. The CDR3 contains 11 residues. Per the germline V gene, CDR1 is MNHEY and CDR2 is SVGEGT. CDR3 loop: CASSYGAGYTF. The CDR3 DNA reads as TGTGCCAGCAGTTATGGGGCTGGCTACACCTTC.

In this sample, this clonotype turned up many times. This chain connects TRBV5-1 to TRBJ1-1; no clear D gene. This CDR3 is 16 amino acids long. V was shortened by 0 bases and J by 1 base, with 13 bases between the two germline ends. CDR1 is SGHRS, CDR2 YFSETQ, per germline. As DNA, the CDR3 is TGCGCCAGCAGCTTGGCCTGGGAGTTACGGAACACTGAAGCTTTCTTT. As protein: CASSLAWELRNTEAFF.

The gene calls are TRBV7-8 and TRBJ2-5, with 7 bases aligning to TRBD2. The CDR3 loop spans 18 amino acids. The junction had 14 bases not matched to a gene; V was cut back by 1 base and J by 3 bases. The V gene's germline CDR1 is SGHVS and CDR2 FQNEAQ. This CDR3 reads CASSLGPGALAREETQYF. CDR3 DNA sequence: TGTGCCAGCAGCTTAGGACCCGGGGCACTAGCGAGGGAAGAGACCCAGTACTTC.

The V and J genes are TRBV30 and TRBJ1-1; perhaps TRBD1 as D (5 bases). With 7 bases removed from V and 4 bases from J, the gap between germline ends came to 16 bases. The CDR3 is 13 residues long. Germline CDR1 reads GTSNPN; CDR2 reads SVGIG (reference sequence). DNA of the CDR3: TGTGCCTCGGGGGAGGGAGGGGTCACTGAAGCTTTCTTT. Protein product: CASGEGGVTEAFF. Complete variable domain (other parts from reference TRBV30 and TRBJ1-1): SQTIHQWPATLVQPVGSPLSLECTVEGTSNPNLYWYRQAAGRGLQLLFYSVGIGQISSEVPQNLSASRPQDRQFILSSKKLLLSDSGFYLCASGEGGVTEAFFGQGTRLTVV.

The rearrangement joins TRBV5-1 to TRBJ2-5; D unresolved. From germline, CDR1 is SGHRS and CDR2 YFSETQ. Trimming stripped 2 bases from V and 5 bases from J, with 13 bases between. This CDR3 has 14 amino acids. CDR3 sequence: CASSFSHGPETQYF. Here the CDR3 DNA reads TGCGCCAGCAGCTTCTCACATGGCCCGGAGACCCAGTACTTC. The full variable domain, its missing parts supplied by reference TRBV5-1 and TRBJ2-5, is KAGVTQTPRYLIKTRGQQVTLSCSPISGHRSVSWYQQTPGQGLQFLFEYFSETQRNKGNFPGRFSGRQFSNSRSEMNVSTLELGDSALYLCASSFSHGPETQYFGPGTRLLVL.

The sample holds many counts of this clonotype. The rearrangement links TRBV20-1 to TRBJ1-5; 9 bases are shared with TRBD1. Germline assignment: CDR1 DFQATT and CDR2 SNEGSKA (reference sequence). This CDR3 is built from 15 residues. J gave up 6 bases and V 0 bases, and 6 bases lay outside the gene matches. The CDR3 loop is CSARDGTGGLQPQHF. In DNA, the CDR3 is TGCAGTGCTAGAGATGGCACAGGGGGCCTTCAGCCCCAGCATTTT.

A few counts support this clonotype. The CDR3 loop is CAISQGRSGEKLFF. CDR3 in DNA: TGTGCCATCAGCCAGGGGAGAAGTGGTGAAAAACTGTTTTTT. The gene calls are TRBV10-3 and TRBJ1-4, with D maybe TRBD1 (6 bases). CDR3 length: 14 amino acids. Germline V CDR1 and CDR2: ENHRY, SYGVKD. V was pared by 6 bases and J by 7 bases, with 15 bases between.

This clonotype was observed at least ten times. V is TRBV10-2 and J is TRBJ1-2, with unresolved D. V lost 0 bases to trimming and J lost 6 bases, with 11 bases between them. Germline V gene data show CDR1 as WSHSY and CDR2 as SAAADI. This CDR3 spans 14 amino acids. The CDR3 coding sequence is TGCGCCAGCAGTGAGTCTTGGGGAGTGGATGGCTACACCTTC. This gives the protein CASSESWGVDGYTF.